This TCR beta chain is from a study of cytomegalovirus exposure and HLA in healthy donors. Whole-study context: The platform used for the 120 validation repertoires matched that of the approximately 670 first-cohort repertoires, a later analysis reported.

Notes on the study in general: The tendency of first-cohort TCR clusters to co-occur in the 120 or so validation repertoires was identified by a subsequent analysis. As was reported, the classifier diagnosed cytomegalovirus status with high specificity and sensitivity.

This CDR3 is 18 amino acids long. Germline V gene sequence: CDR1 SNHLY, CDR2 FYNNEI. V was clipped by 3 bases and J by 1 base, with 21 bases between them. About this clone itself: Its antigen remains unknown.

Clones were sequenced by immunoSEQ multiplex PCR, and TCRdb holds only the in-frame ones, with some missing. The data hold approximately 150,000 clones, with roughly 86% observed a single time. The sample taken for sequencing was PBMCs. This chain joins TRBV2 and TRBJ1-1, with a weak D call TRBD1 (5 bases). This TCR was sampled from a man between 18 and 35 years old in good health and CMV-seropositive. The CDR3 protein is CASSEGIYLRDSNTEAFF. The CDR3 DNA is TGTGCCAGCAGTGAGGGGATTTATTTGAGGGACTCGAACACTGAAGCTTTCTTT. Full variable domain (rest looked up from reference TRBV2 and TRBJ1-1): EPEVTQTPSHQVTQMGQEVILRCVPISNHLYFYWYRQILGQKVEFLVSFYNNEISEKSEIFDDQFSVERPDGSNFTLKIRSTKLEDSAMYFCASSEGIYLRDSNTEAFFGQGTRLTVV.